The clone carrying this T cell receptor beta chain was detected once. The sample is drawn from a study of control samples from healthy donors and cancer patients. Profiled with immunoSEQ multiplex PCR; TCRdb holds only in-frame clones, not every one. The sample has about 57,000 clones, about 91% seen once. Germline lookup yields CDR1 SGHNT and CDR2 YYREEE (reference sequence). V was shortened by 8 bases and J by 2 bases, with 13 bases between the two germline ends. The CDR3 has 13 amino acids. This receptor was taken from a man in his thirties or forties with colorectal cancer. The chain couples TRBV5-4 to TRBJ1-2; the D gene is possibly TRBD1 (6 bases). Sequencing was done on a sample of PBMCs. CDR3 sequence reads: CASRGVANYGYTF. CDR3 sequence (DNA): TGTGCCAGTAGGGGGGTTGCGAACTATGGCTACACCTTC.